A selection of T cell receptor beta chains follows, all from one sample in a study of blood T cells in healthy people across ages. MiXCR, applied by TCRdb to the 5' RACE reads, yields one record per CDR3 protein. The table lists around 520,000 distinct CDR3 sequences, 27% of them singletons, with 3% to 4% in the top ten. The same sample was also used in a study of T cells of mothers and their children.

The sequencing sample was made of blood. These receptors originate from a boy younger than 10 in good health. Each CDR3 is given with its conserved first and last residue. The D gene is left open where the match is weak. Some rows mark clone size as missing; the rest say once, few, many or name a class of expanded clone.

clone size	D gene	V gene	J gene	CDR3 protein	CDR3 DNA
NA	NA	TRBV11-2	TRBJ1-1	CASSYRVANTEAFF	TGTGCCAGCAGCTACAGGGTCGCGAACACTGAAGCTTTCTTT
once	NA	TRBV13	TRBJ1-2	CASSLVDSSGYTF	TGTGCCAGCAGCTTAGTTGACAGCTCTGGCTACACCTTC
few	TRBD2	TRBV19	TRBJ2-5	CASSPRTSGVETQYF	TGTGCCAGTAGTCCAAGGACTAGCGGGGTGGAGACCCAGTACTTC
NA	NA	TRBV15	TRBJ2-1	CATSSTRGEQFF	TGTGCCACCAGCAGTACTAGGGGTGAGCAGTTCTTC
NA	NA	TRBV9	TRBJ2-7	CASSVLQNSGEQYF	TGTGCCAGCAGCGTCCTACAGAATTCGGGGGAGCAGTACTTC
few	NA	TRBV6-2/TRBV6-3	TRBJ2-7	CASSLLQNEQYF	TGTGCCAGCAGTCTCCTGCAGAACGAGCAGTACTTC
NA	TRBD2	TRBV10-3	TRBJ2-3	CAISESSGGDTDTQYF	TGTGCCATCAGTGAGTCCAGCGGGGGGGACACAGATACGCAGTATTTT
NA	TRBD1	TRBV6-5	TRBJ2-7	CASRGQTLTYYEQYF	TGTGCCAGCAGGGGACAGACCCTTACCTACTACGAGCAGTACTTC
once	NA	TRBV7-7	TRBJ2-5	CASSLSRGEQETQYF	TGTGCTAGCAGCTTAAGCAGGGGCGAACAAGAGACCCAGTACTTC
NA	TRBD1	TRBV29-1	TRBJ1-1	CSVEDLTGLNSLNTEAFF	TGCAGCGTTGAAGATCTGACAGGGTTGAATTCACTAAACACTGAAGCTTTCTTT